A selection of T cell receptor beta chains follows, all from one sample in a study of T cell responses to AZD1222 COVID-19 vaccine. The protocol was immunoSEQ multiplex PCR, while the TCRdb copy is restricted to in-frame clones and leaves out a portion. The sample gives some 140,000 clones, 70% to 90% of which show up once; under 6% is in the top ten. The source was peripheral blood, collected 28 days after the second AZD1222 dose. These receptors came from an adult who received the AZD1222 COVID-19 vaccine. CDR3s include the opening cysteine and the closing phenylalanine or tryptophan. The D gene is left open where the match is weak. Clone size is given for some rows only: seen once, a few or many times, or a class if the clone is expanded.

V,J,size,D,CDR3,DNA
TRBV28,TRBJ1-1,-,-,CASGRGGAISEAFF,TGTGCCAGCGGACGGGGGGGGGCAATATCGGAAGCTTTCTTT
TRBV5-1,TRBJ2-3,once,-,CASSLGAGAGDTQYF,TGCGCCAGCAGCTTGGGGGCGGGGGCCGGAGATACGCAGTATTTT
TRBV6-5,TRBJ2-7,-,TRBD1,CASTSTGGFYEQYF,TGTGCCAGCACCTCGACAGGGGGCTTTTACGAGCAGTACTTC
TRBV7-2,TRBJ2-2,-,-,CASSLAGGTGELFF,TGTGCCAGCAGCTTAGCGGGGGGCACCGGGGAGCTGTTTTTT
TRBV6-4,TRBJ1-4,-,-,CATSAGLGGKLFF,TGTGCCACAAGTGCGGGACTTGGGGGAAAACTGTTTTTT
TRBV11-2,TRBJ1-4,-,TRBD1,CASSPDRGHEKLFF,TGTGCCAGCAGCCCGGACAGGGGGCACGAAAAACTGTTTTTT
TRBV20-1,TRBJ2-7,-,-,CSASQDYEQYF,TGCAGTGCGTCACAGGACTACGAGCAGTACTTC
TRBV4-1,TRBJ1-1,-,TRBD1,CASSQSGQVIMNTEAFF,TGCGCCAGCAGCCAAAGTGGACAGGTGATCATGAACACTGAAGCTTTCTTT
TRBV5-1,TRBJ1-1,-,-,CASTGALGGTEAFF,TGCGCCAGCACCGGGGCCCTGGGGGGCACTGAAGCTTTCTTT
TRBV6-5,TRBJ2-7,-,-,CASASGSYEQYF,TGTGCCAGCGCTTCAGGATCCTACGAGCAGTACTTC
TRBV3-1/TRBV3-2,TRBJ1-1,-,-,CASSQVGRLNTEAFF,TGTGCCAGCAGCCAAGTAGGACGGTTGAACACTGAAGCTTTCTTT
TRBV19,TRBJ1-1,few,TRBD1,CASSIRWGQGDFKTEAFF,TGTGCCAGTAGCATTCGTTGGGGACAGGGAGATTTCAAGACTGAAGCTTTCTTT
TRBV6-6,TRBJ1-3,once,-,CASSYSTGLRNTIYF,TGTGCCAGCAGTTACTCAACAGGCCTACGAAACACCATATATTTT
TRBV5-1,TRBJ2-1,-,TRBD2,CASSLDPGGSYNEQFF,TGCGCCAGCAGCTTGGACCCGGGAGGTTCCTACAATGAGCAGTTCTTC
TRBV6-4,TRBJ1-4,-,-,CASSADGEKLFF,TGTGCCAGCAGTGCAGACGGGGAAAAACTGTTTTTT
TRBV6-2/TRBV6-3,TRBJ2-7,-,-,CASSLQGPLYEQYF,TGTGCCAGCAGCTTACAGGGTCCCCTCTACGAGCAGTACTTC
TRBV5-1,TRBJ1-4,few,TRBD1,CASSQTTGTGGEKLFF,TGCGCCAGCAGCCAAACAACCGGGACAGGGGGAGAAAAACTGTTTTTT
TRBV11-2,TRBJ2-4,-,TRBD2,CASSLSRQRGGTNIQYF,TGTGCCAGCAGCTTAAGTCGGCAGCGGGGGGGCACAAACATTCAGTACTTC
TRBV5-6,TRBJ1-2,-,-,CASSPLGGQNGYTF,TGTGCCAGCAGCCCACTCGGGGGGCAAAATGGCTACACCTTC
TRBV5-1,TRBJ1-1,-,-,CASSLSGGSVNTEAFF,TGCGCCAGCAGCTTGTCTGGGGGCAGTGTGAACACTGAAGCTTTCTTT
TRBV6-6,TRBJ2-5,-,TRBD1,CASRPDRAGETQYF,TGTGCCAGCAGACCTGACAGGGCGGGAGAGACCCAGTACTTC
TRBV7-9,TRBJ1-2,-,-,CASSLSGGYTF,TGTGCCAGCAGCTTAAGTGGTGGCTACACCTTC
TRBV18,TRBJ1-2,-,-,CASSPEAANYGYTF,TGTGCCAGCTCACCGGAGGCCGCAAACTATGGCTACACCTTC